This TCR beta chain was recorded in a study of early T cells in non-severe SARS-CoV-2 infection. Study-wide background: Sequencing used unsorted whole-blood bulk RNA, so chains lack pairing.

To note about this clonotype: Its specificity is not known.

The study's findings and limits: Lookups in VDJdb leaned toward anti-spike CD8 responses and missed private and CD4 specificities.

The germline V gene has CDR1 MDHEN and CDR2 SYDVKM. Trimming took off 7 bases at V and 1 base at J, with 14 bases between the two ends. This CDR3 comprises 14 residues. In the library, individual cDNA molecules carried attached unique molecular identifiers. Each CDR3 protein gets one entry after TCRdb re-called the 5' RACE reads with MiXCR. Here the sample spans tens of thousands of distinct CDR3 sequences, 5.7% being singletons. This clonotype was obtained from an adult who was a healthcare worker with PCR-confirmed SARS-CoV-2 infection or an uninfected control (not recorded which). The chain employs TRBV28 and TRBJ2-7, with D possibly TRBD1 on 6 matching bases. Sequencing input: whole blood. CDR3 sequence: CASIIAGTSYEQYF. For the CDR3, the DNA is TGTGCCAGCATCATTGCAGGGACATCCTACGAGCAGTACTTC. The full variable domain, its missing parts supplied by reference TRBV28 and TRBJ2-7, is DVKVTQSSRYLVKRTGEKVFLECVQDMDHENMFWYRQDPGLGLRLIYFSYDVKMKEKGDIPEGYSVSREKKERFSLILESASTNQTSMYLCASIIAGTSYEQYFGPGTRLTVT.